The 25 T cell receptor beta chains in this list originate from one sample, sequenced in a study of blood T cell repertoires in COVID-19. TCRdb's table, derived via immunoSEQ multiplex PCR, lists solely in-frame clones and lacks some. The repertoire holds roughly 460,000 clones, with 80% to 90% as singletons. Sequencing used peripheral blood. The source is a man aged 18 to 30 with COVID-19, enrolled during active disease.

V and J are TRBV5-4 and TRBJ2-6; TRBD1 matches at 9 bases. The CDR3 sequence is 18 residues long. The germline gives CDR1 SGHNT, CDR2 YYREEE (reference sequence). Losses at the gene ends were 0 bases for V and 0 bases for J; bases not matched to a gene: 4. This CDR3 reads CASSLEGTGTSGANVLTF. The CDR3 bases are TGTGCCAGCAGCTTGGAAGGGACAGGGACCTCTGGGGCCAACGTCCTGACTTTC.

The V and J genes are TRBV4-2 and TRBJ2-6; D might be TRBD2 (6 bases). The CDR3 sequence is 16 residues long. CDR1 is LGHNA and CDR2 is YNFKEQ in the germline V gene. V lost 0 bases to trimming and J lost 4 bases, with 10 bases between them. Written as DNA, the CDR3 is TGTGCCAGCAGCCAAGATGGAGGGACCGGGGCCAACGTCCTGACTTTC. This codes for CASSQDGGTGANVLTF.

The chain links TRBV10-1 to TRBJ2-4; the match to TRBD2 covers 10 bases. V gave up 6 bases and J gave up 0 bases; unmatched junction bases: 5. This CDR3 region has 16 residues. Germline V gene lookup returns CDR1 WNHNN and CDR2 SYGVQD (reference sequence). CDR3 loop: CASRTTSGVAKNIQYF. The DNA of the CDR3 is TGCGCCAGCAGGACAACTAGCGGGGTAGCCAAAAACATTCAGTACTTC.

The V and J genes are TRBV2 and TRBJ1-3; 7 bases map to TRBD1. The CDR3 runs 16 residues. The J segment lost 3 bases and the V segment lost 6 bases, leaving 11 bases of the junction unmatched. Per the germline V gene, CDR1 is SNHLY and CDR2 is FYNNEI. CDR3: CASRMTGPLSGNTIYF. The DNA for the CDR3 is TGTGCCAGCAGGATGACAGGGCCATTAAGTGGAAACACCATATATTTT.

The genes are TRBV27 and TRBJ2-1, with D unclear. Trimming stripped 5 bases from V and 4 bases from J, with 9 bases between. There are 13 residues in the CDR3. Germline V gene lookup returns CDR1 MNHEY and CDR2 SMNVEV (reference sequence). The CDR3 here is CASSVTVYNEQFF. The CDR3 DNA reads TGTGCCAGCAGTGTAACAGTGTACAATGAGCAGTTCTTC.

V usage is TRBV5-1 and J usage is TRBJ2-3; a possible D gene is TRBD2 (5 bases). V dropped 3 bases and J dropped 3 bases, with 8 bases sitting between them. Germline V CDR1 and CDR2: SGHRS, YFSETQ. The CDR3 loop spans 13 amino acids. CDR3 region: CASSSGLTDTQYF. DNA of the CDR3: TGCGCCAGCAGCTCAGGACTGACAGATACGCAGTATTTT.

The chain recombines TRBV10-1 with TRBJ2-1; 13 bases align to TRBD2. Germline CDR1 WNHNN, CDR2 SYGVQD (reference sequence). Losses at the gene ends were 3 bases for V and 6 bases for J; bases not matched to a gene: 11. This CDR3 spans 18 amino acids. CDR3 residues: CASSDPRLAGGRANEQFF. DNA of the CDR3: TGCGCCAGCAGTGACCCCCGACTAGCGGGGGGCCGGGCCAATGAGCAGTTCTTC.

The chain couples TRBV23-1 to TRBJ1-4; D perhaps matches TRBD1 (6 bases). TRBV23-1 is an ORF, with its function uncertain. The V end was cut by 2 bases, the J end by 7 bases, with 17 bases between. This CDR3 is 16 amino acids long. This chain's CDR3 is CASSQKKGVRSEKLFF. The CDR3 DNA follows: TGCGCCAGCAGTCAAAAAAAGGGGGTACGGAGTGAAAAACTGTTTTTT.

This chain connects TRBV27 to TRBJ2-3; 8 nucleotides line up with TRBD2. V shed 10 bases, J shed 2 bases, and the junction held 11 bases outside the gene matches. Germline V CDR1 and CDR2: MNHEY, SMNVEV (reference sequence). This CDR3 contains 15 residues. Here the CDR3 DNA reads TGTGCCACGTTGGGGGGACTAGGACTCACAGATACGCAGTATTTT. This sequence encodes CATLGGLGLTDTQYF.

This chain joins TRBV28 and TRBJ2-1; TRBD1 matches at 9 bases. Germline V gives CDR1 MDHEN, CDR2 SYDVKM. This CDR3 contains 15 residues. Trimming took 7 bases from V and 3 from J; bases not matched to a gene: 7. The CDR3 region has the DNA TGTGCCAGCACCCCTTCGGGACAGGGCTACAATGAGCAGTTCTTC. Residues: CASTPSGQGYNEQFF.

The J gene is TRBJ2-5, the V gene TRBV5-5; TRBD2 agrees at 9 bases. The CDR3 spans 15 residues. Per the germline V gene, CDR1 is SGHKS and CDR2 is YYEKEE (reference sequence). V was pared by 2 bases and J by 2 bases, with 4 bases of the junction left unmatched. CDR3: CASSLAGGLQETQYF. CDR3 nucleotides: TGTGCCAGCAGCTTAGCGGGGGGACTGCAAGAGACCCAGTACTTC. Supplemented by reference TRBV5-5 and TRBJ2-5, the full variable domain reads DAGVTQSPTHLIKTRGQQVTLRCSPISGHKSVSWYQQVLGQGPQFIFQYYEKEERGRGNFPDRFSARQFPNYSSELNVNALLLGDSALYLCASSLAGGLQETQYFGPGTRLLVL.

The chain carries TRBV10-2 and TRBJ2-4, with D maybe TRBD2 (5 bases). Germline lookup yields CDR1 WSHSY and CDR2 SAAADI. This CDR3 is built from 13 residues. The ends were cut back, 1 base at V and 12 bases at J, with 13 bases in the middle. The CDR3 protein is CASSEWAPGDQYF. The CDR3 DNA reads TGCGCCAGCAGTGAGTGGGCACCCGGGGATCAGTACTTC.

The chain couples TRBV20-1 to TRBJ2-3; TRBD2 is a possible D gene (6 bases). This CDR3 spans 15 amino acids. In germline, CDR1 is DFQATT, CDR2 SNEGSKA (reference sequence). Trimming cost V 3 bases and J 2 bases, with 15 bases left between them. The CDR3 protein is CSASPSGFNTDTQYF. In nucleotides, the CDR3 is TGCAGTGCTAGTCCCAGCGGGTTTAACACAGATACGCAGTATTTT.

This rearrangement joins TRBV7-8 to TRBJ1-4; the D gene is possibly TRBD1 (5 bases). The CDR3 spans 13 residues. The germline V gene encodes CDR1 SGHVS and CDR2 FQNEAQ. The ends were cut back, 0 bases at V and 13 bases at J, with 12 bases in the middle. The CDR3 region has the DNA TGTGCCAGCAGCTTAGCGGTGGAAACAGGACTGTTTTTT. Translation: CASSLAVETGLFF. Using reference TRBV7-8 and TRBJ1-4 for the parts outside the CDR3, the full variable domain is GAGVSQSPRYKVAKRGQDVALRCDPISGHVSLFWYQQALGQGPEFLTYFQNEAQLDKSGLPSDRFFAERPEGSVSTLKIQRTQQEDSAVYLCASSLAVETGLFFGSGTQLSVL.

The V gene is TRBV19, the J gene TRBJ2-3; D unclear. Trimming cost V 6 bases and J 7 bases, with 23 bases left between them. Germline V gives CDR1 LNHDA, CDR2 SQIVND (reference sequence). This CDR3 has 16 residues. For the CDR3, the DNA is TGTGCCAGTAGAAGGTCCAGCGTATCTGCTCTCAATACGCAGTATTTT. This sequence encodes CASRRSSVSALNTQYF.

The chain links TRBV7-3 to TRBJ2-7; the D gene is possibly TRBD2 (5 bases). This CDR3 contains 13 residues. Germline loops: CDR1 SGHTA, CDR2 FQGTGA. V dropped 5 bases and J dropped 7 bases, with 15 bases sitting between them. CDR3 DNA: TGTGCCAGCAGCCTCGGACTCTCTGGAGAGCAGTACTTC. Its translation is CASSLGLSGEQYF.

The V gene is TRBV6-2 or TRBV6-3, the J gene TRBJ2-5; D not certain. V gave up 5 bases and J gave up 1 base, with 5 bases separating them. Germline V gene lookup returns CDR1 MNHEY and CDR2 SVGEGT. The CDR3 consists of 12 residues. CDR3 residues: CASSGPQETQYF. In DNA, the CDR3 is TGTGCCAGCAGTGGCCCCCAAGAGACCCAGTACTTC.

CDR3 DNA sequence: TGTGCCAGTAGTCCCGCCGGGGGTGACGAGCAGTACTTC. Protein: CASSPAGGDEQYF. This rearrangement joins TRBV19 to TRBJ2-7; D might be TRBD2 (6 bases). This CDR3 is 13 amino acids long. Germline CDR1 reads LNHDA; CDR2 reads SQIVND (reference sequence). Trimming cost V 5 bases and J 5 bases, with 13 bases left between them.

V gene TRBV9 combines with J gene TRBJ1-4; the D gene is possibly TRBD1 (6 bases). Germline V gives CDR1 SGDLS, CDR2 YYNGEE. V lost 3 bases, J lost 5 bases, and 14 bases lay in between. The CDR3 has 15 amino acids. In DNA, the CDR3 is TGTGCCAGCAGCGCCCAACAGGGTCCGAATGAAAAACTGTTTTTT. The encoded protein is CASSAQQGPNEKLFF.

This chain joins TRBV25-1 and TRBJ2-7; 8 bases fit TRBD1. V lost 6 bases to trimming and J lost 3 bases; unmatched junction nucleotides: 1. CDR3 length: 12 amino acids. CDR1 and CDR2 from the germline V gene are MGHDK and SYGVNS. The CDR3 DNA sequence: TGTGCCAGCAGCGACAGGGGCTACGAGCAGTACTTC. This codes for CASSDRGYEQYF.

The rearrangement uses TRBV5-6 and TRBJ2-7, with 8 nucleotides matching TRBD2. V was pared by 3 bases and J by 1 base, with 6 bases of the junction left unmatched. The CDR3 runs 15 residues. Germline V CDR1 and CDR2: SGHDT, YYEEEE. CDR3 sequence reads: CASSSSSGWSYEQYF. The CDR3 bases are TGTGCCAGCAGCTCCTCTAGCGGGTGGTCCTACGAGCAGTACTTC.

The count of this clone is one. V usage is TRBV18 and J usage is TRBJ2-1; D uncertain. There are 16 residues in the CDR3. The V end lost 0 bases, the J end lost 1 base, and 10 bases lay between the germline ends. Germline loops: CDR1 KGHSH, CDR2 LQKENI. The CDR3 nucleotides are TGTGCCAGCTCACCACCTTCAGGTACATCCTACAATGAGCAGTTCTTC. As protein: CASSPPSGTSYNEQFF.

The chain uses TRBV29-1 and TRBJ2-7; D gene uncertain. This CDR3 contains 11 residues. Germline V gives CDR1 SQVTM, CDR2 ANQGSEA. V was shortened by 4 bases and J by 4 bases, with 8 bases between the two germline ends. CDR3 amino acids: CSVVRQYEQYF. The DNA of the CDR3 is TGCAGCGTTGTCAGGCAGTACGAGCAGTACTTC.

This sequence joins TRBV3-1 (or the pseudogene TRBV3-2) and TRBJ2-7, with TRBD2 identical over 12 bases. Germline CDR1 reads LGHDT; CDR2 reads YNNKEL (reference sequence). CDR3 length: 14 amino acids. Trimming took 6 bases from V and 6 from J; bases not matched to a gene: 6. The CDR3 reads CASRPELAGGEQYF. Written as DNA, the CDR3 is TGTGCCAGCAGACCAGAACTAGCGGGGGGCGAGCAGTACTTC.

V and J are TRBV6-5 and TRBJ2-3; the D gene is possibly TRBD2 (6 bases). CDR3 size: 14 residues. With 6 bases removed from V and 1 base from J, the gap between germline ends came to 11 bases. The germline V gene has CDR1 MNHEY and CDR2 SVGAGI. The CDR3 coding sequence is TGTGCCAGCAGCAGACTAGGGGGCACAGATACGCAGTATTTT. Protein: CASSRLGGTDTQYF.